Following are 27 T cell receptor beta chains from one sample sequenced in a study of CXCR3-negative and CXCR3-positive naive CD8 T cells. Overall study results and limits: CXCR3-positive naive cells carried more hydrophobic TRB CDR3s than CXCR3-negative ones.

UMI-labeled TRB cDNA libraries were prepared by 5' RACE. TCRdb processed the 5' RACE reads again and assigns one entry to each CDR3 protein, with no DNA. The sample's table shows over 95,000 distinct CDR3 sequences. These receptors' targets are unknown. The material sequenced was naive CXCR3+ CD8+ T cells from blood. The subset denotes: CD45RO-CCR7+CD27+CD95- naive CD8+ T cells expressing CXCR3 (TNR3+). These receptors all come from a human donor in good health. Some clones in this sample may be carry-over from other donors' samples.

This chain links TRBV6-2 or TRBV6-3 with TRBJ2-7; TCRdb's D gene call, TRBD2, goes unchecked for lack of DNA. Germline CDR1 MNHEY, CDR2 SVGEGT. The CDR3 has 14 residues. This CDR3 is CASSYSGSSYEQYF.

The chain carries TRBV2 and TRBJ2-5; the TCRdb D gene call, TRBD1, has no DNA to confirm it. This CDR3 is built from 12 residues. Germline lookup yields CDR1 SNHLY and CDR2 FYNNEI. CDR3 in amino acids: CASTTGEETQYF.

J is TRBJ2-7 and V is TRBV14; TCRdb proposes TRBD1, but this gene call is untestable without DNA. Germline-derived CDR1 and CDR2 are SGHDN and FVKESK. This CDR3 is built from 17 residues. The CDR3 spells CASSHGRSGQISYEQYF.

This rearrangement joins TRBV4-3 to TRBJ1-1. Germline CDR1 LGHNA, CDR2 YSLEER. The CDR3 loop spans 16 amino acids. This chain's CDR3 is CASSQGSYSPNTEAFF.

CDR3 in amino acids: CASSAPLFTRTNEQFF. This sequence joins TRBV5-1 and TRBJ2-1; the TCRdb call, TRBD1, lacks DNA for checking. The CDR3 has 16 residues. Germline CDR1 reads SGHRS; CDR2 reads YFSETQ. Combining the CDR3 with reference TRBV5-1 and TRBJ2-1 gives the whole variable domain KAGVTQTPRYLIKTRGQQVTLSCSPISGHRSVSWYQQTPGQGLQFLFEYFSETQRNKGNFPGRFSGRQFSNSRSEMNVSTLELGDSALYLCASSAPLFTRTNEQFFGPGTRLTVL.

CDR3 sequence reads: CASRDRGANEQFF. The V gene is TRBV5-1, the J gene TRBJ2-1; as DNA is missing, the TRBD1 call by TCRdb cannot be tested. Germline V gene lookup returns CDR1 SGHRS and CDR2 YFSETQ. This CDR3 is built from 13 residues.

The V call is TRBV7-9, the J call TRBJ1-1; the D call from TCRdb, TRBD1, cannot be confirmed without DNA. Germline CDR1 SEHNR, CDR2 FQNEAQ (reference sequence). The CDR3 totals 13 residues. Here the CDR3 reads CASSPAGDTEAFF.

The chain joins TRBV5-5 to TRBJ2-2; TCRdb designates TRBD2, a call that cannot be tested without DNA. Per germline, CDR1 SGHKS and CDR2 YYEKEE (reference sequence). The CDR3 is 17 residues long. The CDR3 protein is CASSLGVSGGFTGELFF.

The rearrangement joins TRBV7-9 to TRBJ2-1; TCRdb returns TRBD2, unconfirmable since there is no DNA. Germline V gene data show CDR1 as SEHNR and CDR2 as FQNEAQ (reference sequence). The CDR3 totals 15 residues. CDR3 protein: CASSPPAEAYGEQFF.

This chain uses TRBV15 with TRBJ2-7. The CDR3 contains 15 residues. Germline values: CDR1 LNHNV, CDR2 YYDKDF (reference sequence). CDR3 sequence: CATRLSRQGPYEQYF.

The rearrangement links TRBV9 to TRBJ2-2; TCRdb picks TRBD1, but there is no DNA to check that call. Germline V gives CDR1 SGDLS, CDR2 YYNGEE. CDR3 length equals 15 residues. The CDR3 region is CATTGGGSNTGELFF.

The gene calls are TRBV9 and TRBJ2-3; TCRdb's D call, TRBD1, is unchecked because there is no DNA. Germline V gene data show CDR1 as SGDLS and CDR2 as YYNGEE. This CDR3 comprises 14 residues. This CDR3 reads CASSAEGRPDTQYF.

The chain links TRBV20-1 to TRBJ1-2; TCRdb gives TRBD1 as the D gene, but with no DNA this cannot be confirmed. The CDR3 covers 13 residues. The germline CDR1 and CDR2 sequences are DFQATT and SNEGSKA (reference sequence). CDR3: CSAREQGYYGYTF.

The genes are TRBV7-9 and TRBJ2-5; the D gene TCRdb calls, TRBD2, cannot be checked with no DNA. From germline, CDR1 is SEHNR and CDR2 FQNEAQ (reference sequence). The CDR3 totals 15 residues. The CDR3 loop reads CASSLAHGGRETQYF.

The chain couples TRBV7-3 to TRBJ2-7; TCRdb picks TRBD1, but there is no DNA to check that call. The CDR3 loop spans 16 amino acids. Per germline, CDR1 SGHTA and CDR2 FQGTGA. CDR3 protein: CASSLSPGTGAYEQYF.

The chain links TRBV12-3 or TRBV12-4 to TRBJ2-1; no DNA is available, so the TRBD1 call from TCRdb remains unchecked. The CDR3 contains 14 residues. CDR3 loop: CASEAGVWYNEQFF.

The chain is built from TRBV25-1 and TRBJ2-5; there is no DNA to check the TCRdb D call of TRBD1. This CDR3 has 16 residues. Germline V gene lookup returns CDR1 MGHDK and CDR2 SYGVNS. The CDR3 loop reads CASSATRDTIQETQYF.

The chain combines TRBV4-1 with TRBJ1-1. The CDR3 sequence is 14 residues long. In germline, CDR1 is MGHRA, CDR2 YSYEKL. CDR3 in amino acids: CASSVGGMNTEAFF.

The J gene is TRBJ2-3, the V gene TRBV2. The CDR3 length is 11 residues. Looked up from germline, CDR1 is SNHLY and CDR2 is FYNNEI. CDR3 sequence: CASFRADTQYF. Looking up the rest from reference TRBV2 and TRBJ2-3 gives the full variable domain: EPEVTQTPSHQVTQMGQEVILRCVPISNHLYFYWYRQILGQKVEFLVSFYNNEISEKSEIFDDQFSVERPDGSNFTLKIRSTKLEDSAMYFCASFRADTQYFGPGTRLTVL.

The rearrangement uses TRBV10-2 and TRBJ2-5; absent DNA, TCRdb's TRBD1 call cannot be checked. The CDR3 is 15 amino acids. From germline, CDR1 is WSHSY and CDR2 SAAADI. CDR3 amino acids: CASSLDRGYQETQYF.

This chain uses TRBV11-2 with TRBJ2-7; TCRdb's D call of TRBD1 is untestable without DNA. Germline lookup yields CDR1 SGHAT and CDR2 FQNNGV. This CDR3 spans 15 amino acids. The CDR3 loop is CASSYQHGGPYEQYF.

V usage is TRBV30 and J usage is TRBJ2-1; TCRdb gives TRBD1 as the D gene, but with no DNA this cannot be confirmed. The germline gives CDR1 GTSNPN, CDR2 SVGIG (reference sequence). This CDR3 has 15 residues. The CDR3 protein is CAWSVFTGEYNEQFF.

The chain combines TRBV28 with TRBJ2-5; the D call from TCRdb, TRBD1, cannot be confirmed without DNA. The CDR3 contains 13 residues. Germline CDR1 and CDR2: MDHEN and SYDVKM. The CDR3 reads CASSPTGEETQYF.

This chain uses TRBV24-1 with TRBJ2-1. The germline CDR1 and CDR2 sequences are KGHDR and SFDVKD. This CDR3 region has 11 residues. CDR3 amino acids: CATSVGNEQFF.

The rearrangement uses TRBV28 and TRBJ2-2; lacking DNA, the TRBD2 call made by TCRdb goes unchecked. This CDR3 has 15 residues. Per germline, CDR1 MDHEN and CDR2 SYDVKM. CDR3 in amino acids: CASSLRLLNTGELFF.

The chain is built from TRBV12-3 or TRBV12-4 and TRBJ2-2; TCRdb's assignment of TRBD2 cannot be checked, as there is no DNA. This CDR3 comprises 17 residues. This CDR3 reads CASSLKGLAENTGELFF.

The rearrangement links TRBV5-4 to TRBJ2-7; TCRdb proposes TRBD2, but this gene call is untestable without DNA. The germline CDR1 and CDR2 sequences are SGHNT and YYREEE (reference sequence). The length of the CDR3 is 14 residues. CDR3 protein: CASSHGTSDDEQYF. The entire variable domain, with the rest obtained from reference TRBV5-4 and TRBJ2-7, is as follows: ETGVTQSPTHLIKTRGQQVTLRCSSQSGHNTVSWYQQALGQGPQFIFQYYREEENGRGNFPPRFSGLQFPNYSSELNVNALELDDSALYLCASSHGTSDDEQYFGPGTRLTVT.